Listed below are T cell receptor beta chains from one sample, sequenced in a study of a mutant IDH1 vaccine in newly diagnosed glioma. Sequencing used immunoSEQ multiplex PCR; TCRdb keeps in-frame clones, though not all of them. The sample lists tens of thousands of clones; under 90% were seen once. Antigens of these TCRs are unknown. The sample consisted of PBMCs, taken from a glioma patient whose treatment included an IDH1 peptide vaccine. The receptor set was obtained from a man aged 45-65 years with glioma. Each CDR3 is given with its conserved first and last residue. The D gene is left open where the match is weak. Clone size, where shown, is once, few, many, or a class for clones that have expanded.

DNA	CDR3	J	size	D	V
TGTGCCAGCAGCCAAGATTTTTATGTTGGCTCCAAGGGGTACGAGCAGTACTTC	CASSQDFYVGSKGYEQYF	TRBJ2-7	NA	NA	TRBV14
TGCAGCGTACGGGGGCTGGATCAGCCCCAGCATTTT	CSVRGLDQPQHF	TRBJ1-5	few	NA	TRBV29-1
TGCGCCAGCAGCTGGGACAGGGACCCTAGGGAGCAGTACTTC	CASSWDRDPREQYF	TRBJ2-7	NA	TRBD1	TRBV5-1
TGTGCCAGCAGAACTACGACGGGGGAAGCTTTCTTT	CASRTTTGEAFF	TRBJ1-1	NA	NA	TRBV6-5
TGTGCCAGCAGCTTAGCGCAAATGACGCTCTCTGGAAACACCATATATTTT	CASSLAQMTLSGNTIYF	TRBJ1-3	NA	NA	TRBV7-8
TGTGCCAGCGGACGGTCCTACAATGAGCAGTTCTTC	CASGRSYNEQFF	TRBJ2-1	NA	NA	TRBV7-9
TGTGCCAGCAGCCACATTAGCGGGGGAGAGACCCAGTACTTC	CASSHISGGETQYF	TRBJ2-5	NA	TRBD2	TRBV14
TGCGCCAGCAGCCAAGGAGGCGGGTTATCCTACAATGAGCAGTTCTTC	CASSQGGGLSYNEQFF	TRBJ2-1	once	NA	TRBV4-3
TGCGCCAGCAGCCAAGATCGGACGACAGGGGAATCACCCCTCCACTTT	CASSQDRTTGESPLHF	TRBJ1-6	NA	TRBD1	TRBV4-1
TGTGCCAGCAGTTCCGTGACTACCCGGGAGGAGACCCAGTACTTC	CASSSVTTREETQYF	TRBJ2-5	NA	NA	TRBV2
TGTGCCTCCCGGGGGAGTCCCGGGGAGCTGTTTTTT	CASRGSPGELFF	TRBJ2-2	NA	NA	TRBV10-3
TGCGCCAGCAGCTTGGAGACAGGGGGAAACTATGGCTACACCTTC	CASSLETGGNYGYTF	TRBJ1-2	NA	TRBD1	TRBV5-1
TGTGCCAGCAACCAAGGATCCCACTACAATGAGCAGTTCTTC	CASNQGSHYNEQFF	TRBJ2-1	NA	NA	TRBV7-2
TGTGCCAGCAGTTACTCGGGGGGGCCGTCCGGGGAGCTGTTTTTT	CASSYSGGPSGELFF	TRBJ2-2	NA	NA	TRBV6-5
TGTGCCAGCAGTCCCGGGACCCTAAACCAAGAGACCCAGTACTTC	CASSPGTLNQETQYF	TRBJ2-5	once	NA	TRBV6-5
TGCAGCGCCAGGGCCGCGAACACCGGGGAGCTGTTTTTT	CSARAANTGELFF	TRBJ2-2	NA	NA	TRBV29-1
TGTGCCAGCAGCTTCCTGGCCTCTGGGGCCAACGTCCTGACTTTC	CASSFLASGANVLTF	TRBJ2-6	NA	NA	TRBV5-8